This T cell receptor beta chain was captured by sequencing in a study of identical twins. MiXCR, applied by TCRdb to the 5' RACE reads, yields one record per CDR3 protein. The repertoire holds just under 550,000 distinct CDR3 sequences, with 13% to 15% as singletons. These data were likewise used in another study, on yellow fever vaccine responses in identical twins.

This sequence originates from a woman aged 18-29 years in good health. The sequenced sample was CD4+ T cells sorted from blood.

The CDR3 reads CASRGGGVTDTQYF. CDR3 bases: TGTGCCAGCAGAGGGGGGGGCGTCACAGATACGCAGTATTTT. The chain recombines TRBV7-8 with TRBJ2-3; possibly TRBD2 for D (7 bases). CDR1 is SGHVS and CDR2 is FQNEAQ in the germline V gene. CDR3 length: 14 residues. Deletions cut 6 bases from V and 2 bases from J, with 12 bases between.